Listed here are 24 T cell receptor beta chains from one sample, sequenced in a study of identical twins. TCRdb re-analysed the 5' RACE reads in MiXCR, keeping a single row per CDR3 protein. Of hundreds of thousands of distinct CDR3 sequences detected, around 21% appear once; the ten largest clones hold 4% to 5.5%. The same specimen was also included in a second study, on T cells expressing NK-cell markers.

What was sequenced was PBMCs. These receptors all stem from a woman aged 18-29 years in good health.

This clonotype was detected only a few times. The gene calls are TRBV6-5 and TRBJ2-7; 11 bases match TRBD2. The germline V gene encodes CDR1 MNHEY and CDR2 SVGAGI. V was pared by 5 bases and J by 3 bases, with 6 bases of the junction left unmatched. The length of the CDR3 is 15 residues. The CDR3 reads CASSNLAGGYYEQYF. The DNA for the CDR3 is TGTGCCAGCAGTAACCTAGCGGGGGGATACTACGAGCAGTACTTC.

CDR3 sequence reads: CAISESQAAETQYF. Written as DNA, the CDR3 is TGTGCCATCAGTGAGTCGCAGGCCGCGGAGACCCAGTACTTC. The V call is TRBV10-3, the J call TRBJ2-5; D gene ambiguous. Germline-derived CDR1 and CDR2 are ENHRY and SYGVKD. V was trimmed by 0 bases and J by 5 bases, leaving 10 bases between them. The CDR3 consists of 14 residues.

CDR3 in amino acids: CAWSSPYEQYF. In nucleotides, the CDR3 is TGTGCCTGGAGTTCACCGTACGAGCAGTACTTC. The V and J genes are TRBV30 and TRBJ2-7; D gene uncertain. CDR1 is GTSNPN, CDR2 SVGIG, per germline (reference sequence). This CDR3 spans 11 amino acids. The V end was cut by 2 bases, the J end by 4 bases, with 6 bases between.

A few counts support this clonotype. The chain combines TRBV29-1 with TRBJ2-6; 8 nucleotides align to TRBD1. CDR1 and CDR2 from the germline V gene are SQVTM and ANQGSEA. CDR3 length equals 15 residues. V lost 1 base to trimming and J lost 1 base; unmatched junction nucleotides: 0. The CDR3 nucleotides read TGCAGCGTTGAAGGGACAGGGTCTGGGGCCAACGTCCTGACTTTC. This translates into CSVEGTGSGANVLTF.

There are a few counts of this clonotype. This chain joins TRBV9 and TRBJ2-7; 9 bases fit TRBD2. This CDR3 has 16 amino acids. Trimming removed 0 bases from V and 3 bases from J; junction bases left unmatched: 7. CDR1 SGDLS and CDR2 YYNGEE come from the germline V gene. Written as DNA, the CDR3 is TGTGCCAGCAGCGTAGAAGGTAGCGGGAGTCTCTACGAGCAGTACTTC. The encoded protein is CASSVEGSGSLYEQYF.

The genes are TRBV6-1 and TRBJ1-1, with TRBD1 identical over 8 bases. CDR1 is MNHNS and CDR2 is SASEGT in the germline V gene. The CDR3 consists of 14 residues. V lost 7 bases to trimming and J lost 5 bases; unmatched junction nucleotides: 9. The CDR3 nucleotides are TGTGCCAGCACAAACAGGGGGTGGAAAACTGAAGCTTTCTTT. Amino acids: CASTNRGWKTEAFF.

The V gene is TRBV12-3 or TRBV12-4, the J gene TRBJ2-2, with D possibly being TRBD2 (7 bases). The V gene lost 8 bases and the J gene lost 5 bases, with 15 bases spanning the gap. The CDR3 spans 14 residues. The CDR3 DNA reads TGTGCCAGCCAAGGGAGGGGGGCGACCGGGGAGCTGTTTTTT. It is translated as CASQGRGATGELFF.

This chain connects TRBV28 to TRBJ2-3, with TRBD2 identical over 7 bases. This CDR3 region has 13 residues. The J segment lost 1 base and the V segment lost 10 bases, leaving 5 bases of the junction unmatched. Germline values: CDR1 MDHEN, CDR2 SYDVKM. The CDR3 DNA follows: TGTGCCACTACTCGGGGGGGCACAGATACGCAGTATTTT. This encodes CATTRGGTDTQYF.

There are many counts of this clonotype. The chain is built from TRBV12-3 or TRBV12-4 and TRBJ1-1, with no clear D. The CDR3 runs to 15 residues. V shed 5 bases and J shed 4 bases, with 17 bases lying between them. CDR3 in amino acids: CASSIGRSAPTEAFF. The CDR3 DNA follows: TGTGCCAGCAGTATCGGCAGGAGTGCGCCCACTGAAGCTTTCTTT.

The V gene is TRBV12-3 or TRBV12-4, the J gene TRBJ1-2, with 7 bases that match TRBD1. The V gene end was trimmed by 7 bases and the J gene end by 5 bases; junction bases not matched to a gene: 7. The CDR3 spans 13 residues. In DNA, the CDR3 is TGTGCCAGCAACCGGGACAGCCCTTATGGCTACACCTTC. Protein sequence: CASNRDSPYGYTF.

This clonotype was seen only a few times. This chain's CDR3 is CATGTGRARLEQYF. The CDR3 DNA is TGTGCCACCGGAACAGGACGAGCTCGATTAGAGCAGTACTTC. This chain joins TRBV24-1 and TRBJ2-7; weak D call: TRBD1 (5 bases). This CDR3 is built from 14 residues. V was clipped by 9 bases and J by 7 bases, with 21 bases between them. Germline V gene lookup returns CDR1 KGHDR and CDR2 SFDVKD.

V gene TRBV5-6 combines with J gene TRBJ2-1, with D possibly matching TRBD1 (6 bases). Trimming stripped 2 bases from V and 4 bases from J, with 10 bases between. The CDR3 runs 14 residues. Germline V lookup: CDR1 SGHDT, CDR2 YYEEEE. The CDR3 is CASSFGTRYNEQFF. CDR3 DNA sequence: TGTGCCAGCAGCTTCGGGACACGATACAATGAGCAGTTCTTC.

This chain uses TRBV27 with TRBJ2-1; the D gene is possibly TRBD2 (7 bases). The CDR3 sequence is 14 residues long. Per germline, CDR1 MNHEY and CDR2 SMNVEV (reference sequence). Trimming took off 8 bases at V and 1 base at J, with 12 bases between the two ends. CDR3 coding DNA: TGTGCCAGCGGGGGCGGGAGATCCTACAATGAGCAGTTCTTC. It specifies CASGGGRSYNEQFF.

The chain employs TRBV5-5 and TRBJ2-3, with TRBD1 identical over 7 bases. Germline CDR1 reads SGHKS; CDR2 reads YYEKEE (reference sequence). Trimming took 2 bases from V and 1 from J; bases not matched to a gene: 10. This CDR3 is built from 17 residues. CDR3 nucleotide sequence: TGTGCCAGCAGCTTAAGGGGGCTTACGTTCGGCACAGATACGCAGTATTTT. It is translated as CASSLRGLTFGTDTQYF.

This clonotype was recorded a few times. This chain connects TRBV5-1 to TRBJ1-1, with 7 bases identical to TRBD1. V was clipped by 4 bases and J by 0 bases; unmatched bases: 3. The CDR3 runs to 14 residues. Looked up from germline, CDR1 is SGHRS and CDR2 is YFSETQ. CDR3 nucleotide sequence: TGCGCCAGCAGCGACACAGGGGTGAACACTGAAGCTTTCTTT. Translation: CASSDTGVNTEAFF. The full variable domain, completed using reference TRBV5-1 and TRBJ1-1, is KAGVTQTPRYLIKTRGQQVTLSCSPISGHRSVSWYQQTPGQGLQFLFEYFSETQRNKGNFPGRFSGRQFSNSRSEMNVSTLELGDSALYLCASSDTGVNTEAFFGQGTRLTVV.

This clonotype came up many times. The rearrangement links TRBV14 to TRBJ2-7; the D is unclear. Germline V gives CDR1 SGHDN, CDR2 FVKESK. This CDR3 is 12 amino acids long. The V end was cut by 1 base, the J end by 8 bases, with 9 bases between. CDR3 sequence (DNA): TGTGCCAGCAGCCAAGCTGGAAAGAAGCAGTACTTC. Its protein is CASSQAGKKQYF.

The rearrangement links TRBV6-5 to TRBJ2-1, with 7 bases fitting TRBD2. V shed 4 bases and J 4 bases; nucleotides not matched to a gene: 4. The germline V gene has CDR1 MNHEY and CDR2 SVGAGI. CDR3 length equals 14 residues. The CDR3 loop reads CASSSLAAYNEQFF. The CDR3 nucleotides read TGTGCCAGCAGTTCCCTAGCGGCGTACAATGAGCAGTTCTTC.

This clonotype has at least ten counts. This chain joins TRBV15 and TRBJ2-1; perhaps TRBD2 as D (5 bases). The ends were cut back, 9 bases at V and 1 base at J, with 10 bases in the middle. The CDR3 contains 13 residues. The germline V gene encodes CDR1 LNHNV and CDR2 YYDKDF (reference sequence). The CDR3 bases are TGTGCCACGAGACCGGGGTCCTACAATGAGCAGTTCTTC. Its protein product is CATRPGSYNEQFF.

The chain couples TRBV9 to TRBJ2-7; D ambiguous. The germline gives CDR1 SGDLS, CDR2 YYNGEE. V shed 0 bases and J shed 2 bases, with 12 bases lying between them. CDR3 length: 15 residues. The CDR3: CASSVEPSTAYEQYF. CDR3 DNA sequence: TGTGCCAGCAGCGTAGAACCGTCCACGGCCTACGAGCAGTACTTC.

The rearrangement uses TRBV5-1 and TRBJ2-1; D is unclear. Germline loops: CDR1 SGHRS, CDR2 YFSETQ. V was trimmed by 1 base and J by 4 bases, leaving 6 bases between them. The CDR3 spans 13 residues. The CDR3 sequence: CASSLNDYNEQFF. The CDR3 nucleotides are TGCGCCAGCAGCTTGAACGATTACAATGAGCAGTTCTTC.

V gene TRBV5-1 combines with J gene TRBJ2-7; no reliable D call. This CDR3 is built from 13 residues. Germline CDR1 SGHRS, CDR2 YFSETQ. The germline V and J ends were trimmed by 1 base and 9 bases, with 14 bases remaining between them. The CDR3: CASSLIGEVVQYF. CDR3 DNA: TGCGCCAGCAGCTTGATAGGCGAAGTTGTGCAGTACTTC.

This clonotype was detected a few times. V is TRBV15 and J is TRBJ2-2, with a possible D match to TRBD1 (5 bases). Trimming stripped 8 bases from V and 0 bases from J, with 13 bases between. The CDR3 totals 15 residues. Germline CDR1 is LNHNV and CDR2 is YYDKDF (reference sequence). The DNA of the CDR3 is TGTGCCACCGGGCAGGGCTACTCGAACACCGGGGAGCTGTTTTTT. Its translation: CATGQGYSNTGELFF.

The chain joins TRBV11-2 to TRBJ2-1; D is undetermined. The CDR3 spans 15 residues. Germline-derived CDR1 and CDR2 are SGHAT and FQNNGV. V lost 2 bases and J lost 6, with 14 bases in between. The CDR3 DNA reads as TGTGCCAGCAGCTTATCAAGACATTCGCTCAATGAGCAGTTCTTC. Translating gives CASSLSRHSLNEQFF. Drawing the rest from reference TRBV11-2 and TRBJ2-1, the complete variable domain is EAGVAQSPRYKIIEKRQSVAFWCNPISGHATLYWYQQILGQGPKLLIQFQNNGVVDDSQLPKDRFSAERLKGVDSTLKIQPAKLEDSAVYLCASSLSRHSLNEQFFGPGTRLTVL.

This chain uses TRBV11-1 with TRBJ1-5; a possible D gene is TRBD1 (5 bases). In germline, CDR1 is SGHAT, CDR2 FQDESV (reference sequence). CDR3 size: 19 residues. V was shortened by 4 bases and J by 0 bases, with 22 bases between the two germline ends. CDR3 residues: CASSSSRETGQVSNQPQHF. CDR3 DNA sequence: TGTGCCAGCAGCTCCTCAAGGGAGACGGGGCAGGTTAGCAATCAGCCCCAGCATTTT.